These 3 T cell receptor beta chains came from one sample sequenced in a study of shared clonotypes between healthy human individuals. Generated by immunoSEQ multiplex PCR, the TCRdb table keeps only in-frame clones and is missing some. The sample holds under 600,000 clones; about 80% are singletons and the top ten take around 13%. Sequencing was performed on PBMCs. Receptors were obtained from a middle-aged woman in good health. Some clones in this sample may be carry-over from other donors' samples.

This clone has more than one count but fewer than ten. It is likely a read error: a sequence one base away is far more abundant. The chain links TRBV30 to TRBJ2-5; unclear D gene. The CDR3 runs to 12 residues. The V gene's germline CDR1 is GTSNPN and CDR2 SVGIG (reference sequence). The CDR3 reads CAWGVQQETQYF. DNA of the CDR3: TGTGCCTGGGGTGTACAGCAAGAGACCCAGTACTTC.

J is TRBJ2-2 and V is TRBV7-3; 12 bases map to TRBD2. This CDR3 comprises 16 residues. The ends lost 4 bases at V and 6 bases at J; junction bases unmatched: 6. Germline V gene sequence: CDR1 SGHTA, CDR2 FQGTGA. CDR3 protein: CASSSPGLAGAGELFF. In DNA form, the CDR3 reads TGTGCCAGCAGCTCTCCGGGACTAGCGGGTGCCGGGGAGCTGTTTTTT.

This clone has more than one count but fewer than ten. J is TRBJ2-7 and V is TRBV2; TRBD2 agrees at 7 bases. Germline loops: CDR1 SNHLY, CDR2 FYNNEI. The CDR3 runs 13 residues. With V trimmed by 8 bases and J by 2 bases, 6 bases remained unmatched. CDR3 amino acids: CASSSGVPYEQYF. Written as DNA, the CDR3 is TGTGCCAGCTCAAGCGGGGTACCCTACGAGCAGTACTTC.